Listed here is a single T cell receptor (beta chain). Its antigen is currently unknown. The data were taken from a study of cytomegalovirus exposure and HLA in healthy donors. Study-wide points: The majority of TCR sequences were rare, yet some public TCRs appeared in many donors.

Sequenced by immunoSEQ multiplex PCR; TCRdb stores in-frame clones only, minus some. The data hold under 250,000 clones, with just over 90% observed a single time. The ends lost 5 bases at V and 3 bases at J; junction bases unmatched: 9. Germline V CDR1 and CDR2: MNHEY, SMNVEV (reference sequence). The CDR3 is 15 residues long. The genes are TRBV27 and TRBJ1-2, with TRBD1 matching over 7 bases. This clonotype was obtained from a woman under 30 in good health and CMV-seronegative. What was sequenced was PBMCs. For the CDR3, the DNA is TGTGCCAGCAGTCCCCGACAGGGTGTTTACTATGGCTACACCTTC. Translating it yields CASSPRQGVYYGYTF.